The 27 T cell receptor beta chains below all came from one sample that was sequenced in a study of blood T cells in healthy people across ages. With a J-beta primer mix and a sample-barcoded 5' primer, a second PCR ran about 6 to 11 cycles. TCRdb passed the 5' RACE reads through MiXCR, listing each CDR3 protein once. The table lists 1.5 million to 2 million distinct CDR3 sequences, roughly 27% of them singletons. Sequencing used blood. These receptors were obtained from a woman aged 25 to 45 in good health.

The rearrangement uses TRBV18 and TRBJ1-5, with D uncertain. The CDR3 is made up of 15 amino acids. CDR1 and CDR2 from the germline V gene are KGHSH and LQKENI. The ends were cut back, 2 bases at V and 7 bases at J, with 15 bases in the middle. The CDR3 region is CASSPYPASGQPQHF. The CDR3 DNA sequence: TGTGCCAGCTCACCATATCCGGCCTCCGGGCAGCCCCAGCATTTT. The full variable domain, in which reference TRBV18 and TRBJ1-5 provide the parts outside the CDR3, is NAGVMQNPRHLVRRRGQEARLRCSPMKGHSHVYWYRQLPEEGLKFMVYLQKENIIDESGMPKERFSAEFPKEGPSILRIQQVVRGDSAAYFCASSPYPASGQPQHFGDGTRLSIL.

The chain couples TRBV7-9 to TRBJ1-6, with D tentatively TRBD1 (5 bases). Germline loops: CDR1 SEHNR, CDR2 FQNEAQ (reference sequence). V was clipped by 5 bases and J by 0 bases, with 14 bases between them. The CDR3 totals 17 residues. The CDR3 nucleotides are TGTGCCAGCAGCCGGGACCGTTCGAGCTCCTATAATTCACCCCTCCACTTT. Translation: CASSRDRSSSYNSPLHF. Complete variable domain (other parts from reference TRBV7-9 and TRBJ1-6): DTGVSQNPRHKITKRGQNVTFRCDPISEHNRLYWYRQTLGQGPEFLTYFQNEAQLEKSRLLSDRFSAERPKGSFSTLEIQRTEQGDSAMYLCASSRDRSSSYNSPLHFGNGTRLTVT.

The chain couples TRBV28 to TRBJ2-7, with D uncertain. The CDR3 covers 15 residues. In germline, CDR1 is MDHEN, CDR2 SYDVKM. V was pared by 2 bases and J by 0 bases, with 11 bases between. The CDR3 here is CASSLVQPSSYEQYF. The CDR3 DNA follows: TGTGCCAGCAGTTTAGTACAGCCGAGCTCCTACGAGCAGTACTTC. The whole variable domain, remainder taken from reference TRBV28 and TRBJ2-7, is DVKVTQSSRYLVKRTGEKVFLECVQDMDHENMFWYRQDPGLGLRLIYFSYDVKMKEKGDIPEGYSVSREKKERFSLILESASTNQTSMYLCASSLVQPSSYEQYFGPGTRLTVT.

This clonotype has a count of ten or more. The V call is TRBV24-1, the J call TRBJ2-7, with TRBD2 as a possible D gene (6 bases). Trimming left V 4 bases short and J 2 bases short, with 20 bases between. Germline-derived CDR1 and CDR2 are KGHDR and SFDVKD. This CDR3 spans 17 amino acids. The CDR3 DNA reads TGTGCCACCAGTGAGGGGTCTGGAGGGGCTGAGGCCTACGAGCAGTACTTC. Amino acid sequence: CATSEGSGGAEAYEQYF.

This clonotype appeared many times. The chain is built from TRBV15 and TRBJ2-3, with D tentatively TRBD1 (5 bases). This CDR3 has 16 amino acids. V lost 1 base, J lost 5 bases, and 16 bases lay in between. Germline CDR1 and CDR2: LNHNV and YYDKDF (reference sequence). DNA for the CDR3: TGTGCCACCAGCAGAGCTGGGGCAGGGAAGATAGATACGCAGTATTTT. Protein product: CATSRAGAGKIDTQYF.

This clonotype appeared many times. V and J are TRBV20-1 and TRBJ1-4; D is unclear. From germline, CDR1 is DFQATT and CDR2 SNEGSKA (reference sequence). CDR3 length: 14 residues. Trimming pared 6 bases from V and 5 bases from J, leaving 16 bases between. CDR3 region: CSATEADWNEKLFF. CDR3 nucleotides: TGCAGTGCCACGGAGGCAGATTGGAATGAAAAACTGTTTTTT.

This clonotype was seen a few times. V usage is TRBV7-2 and J usage is TRBJ2-7; D unclear. V lost 5 bases, J lost 5 bases, and 10 bases lay in between. The CDR3 totals 12 residues. The V gene's germline CDR1 is SGHTA and CDR2 FQGNSA. CDR3 in amino acids: CASSPDGHEQYF. For the CDR3, the DNA is TGTGCCAGCAGCCCGGACGGGCACGAGCAGTACTTC.

This clonotype occurred a few times. CDR3 protein: CASKGQGRYNEQFF. CDR3 coding DNA: TGCGCCAGCAAAGGACAGGGGAGATACAATGAGCAGTTCTTC. The V call is TRBV5-1, the J call TRBJ2-1; 9 bases are shared with TRBD1. The length of the CDR3 is 14 residues. V shed 6 bases, J shed 4 bases, and the junction held 5 bases outside the gene matches. The germline gives CDR1 SGHRS, CDR2 YFSETQ.

This clonotype has at least ten counts. The genes are TRBV20-1 and TRBJ2-7; D gene uncertain. Trimming took 2 bases from V and 0 from J, leaving 8 bases between them. Germline CDR1 DFQATT, CDR2 SNEGSKA (reference sequence). The CDR3 covers 13 residues. Here the CDR3 reads CSARTYTSYEQYF. The CDR3 DNA sequence: TGCAGTGCTAGAACTTATACCTCCTACGAGCAGTACTTC.

Concerning this clonotype: Since a much larger clone is just one base distant, this may be a read error. The J gene is TRBJ2-7, the V gene TRBV7-9; D remains unclear. The CDR3 covers 13 residues. V dropped 2 bases and J dropped 6 bases, with 11 bases sitting between them. Germline V lookup: CDR1 SEHNR, CDR2 FQNEAQ (reference sequence). In nucleotides, the CDR3 is TGTGCCAGCAGCTTACTTCCCCTGAGCGAGCAGTACTTC. This translates into CASSLLPLSEQYF.

As for this clonotype: A clone one base away is much larger, so this may be a read error. This chain uses TRBV7-2 with TRBJ2-1; the match to TRBD1 covers 9 bases. Germline lookup yields CDR1 SGHTA and CDR2 FQGNSA. The CDR3 has 16 residues. CDR3 in amino acids: CASSLFGTGYENGQFF. The CDR3 nucleotides are TGTGCCAGCAGCCTCTTTGGGACAGGGTATGAGAATGGGCAGTTCTTC.

The chain uses TRBV6-5 and TRBJ1-2; tentative D call: TRBD1 (5 bases). With 7 bases removed from V and 4 bases from J, the gap between germline ends came to 13 bases. Germline V CDR1 and CDR2: MNHEY, SVGAGI. This CDR3 has 13 residues. Here the CDR3 DNA reads TGTGCCAGCACTCGGGACGAACTCTATGGCTACACCTTC. Translating gives CASTRDELYGYTF.

This chain connects TRBV4-1 to TRBJ1-5; D not resolved. This CDR3 contains 13 residues. V was cut by 1 base and J by 5 bases, with 6 bases left in between. Germline V gene data show CDR1 as MGHRA and CDR2 as YSYEKL. CDR3 sequence reads: CASSQVSDQPQHF. In nucleotides, the CDR3 is TGCGCCAGCAGCCAAGTGTCGGATCAGCCCCAGCATTTT.

This clonotype was counted at least ten times. The chain is built from TRBV6-5 and TRBJ1-2; TRBD1 is a possible D gene (6 bases). The germline gives CDR1 MNHEY, CDR2 SVGAGI. The ends were cut back, 4 bases at V and 5 bases at J, with 14 bases in the middle. CDR3 length equals 14 residues. The CDR3 here is CASSSPGDRYGYTF. For the CDR3, the DNA is TGTGCCAGCAGTTCCCCAGGGGATCGGTATGGCTACACCTTC.

This clonotype was counted ten times or more. The CDR3 loop is CASSLGDRVQWGEQYF. The CDR3 region has the DNA TGTGCCAGCAGCTTAGGGGACAGGGTGCAGTGGGGCGAGCAGTACTTC. This rearrangement joins TRBV7-2 to TRBJ2-7, with TRBD1 matching 9 bases. Germline CDR1 reads SGHTA; CDR2 reads FQGNSA. J lost 6 bases, V lost 1 base, and 10 bases had no gene match. The CDR3 spans 16 residues.

The V and J genes are TRBV7-2 and TRBJ2-3, with 9 bases that match TRBD1. The CDR3 consists of 15 residues. Germline values: CDR1 SGHTA, CDR2 FQGNSA. The V segment lost 3 bases and the J segment 6 bases; nucleotides outside the gene matches: 7. The CDR3 nucleotides read TGTGCCAGCAGCTTCGGGGGACAGGGAAAGGATACGCAGTATTTT. Translating gives CASSFGGQGKDTQYF.

V gene TRBV7-8 combines with J gene TRBJ1-1, with 7 bases aligning to TRBD1. From germline, CDR1 is SGHVS and CDR2 FQNEAQ. This CDR3 has 15 residues. J was trimmed by 0 bases and V by 7 bases; bases with no gene match: 8. CDR3 sequence (DNA): TGTGCCAGCACCCCAGGGGGGGGGCTGAACACTGAAGCTTTCTTT. Amino acids: CASTPGGGLNTEAFF.

This clonotype was counted between two and nine times. The CDR3 DNA is TGCAGTGCTAGCCGGGACTGGAATTCACCCCTCCACTTT. Translation gives CSASRDWNSPLHF. The chain combines TRBV20-1 with TRBJ1-6; D may be TRBD1 (5 bases). CDR1 and CDR2 from the germline V gene are DFQATT and SNEGSKA (reference sequence). This CDR3 has 13 residues. V was pared by 3 bases and J by 7 bases, with 10 bases between.

This clonotype was detected only a few times. The chain employs TRBV7-2 and TRBJ1-5; a possible D gene is TRBD1 (5 bases). In germline, CDR1 is SGHTA, CDR2 FQGNSA. The CDR3 totals 15 residues. The V end was cut by 5 bases, the J end by 2 bases, with 13 bases between. Written as DNA, the CDR3 is TGTGCCAGCAGCGAAGAGGCGGGGGGCAATCAGCCCCAGCATTTT. Translation: CASSEEAGGNQPQHF.

A few counts support this clonotype. One end of the junction varies from germline; a read error may be responsible. The chain links TRBV3-1 to TRBJ2-4; D perhaps matches TRBD2 (6 bases). In germline, CDR1 is LGHDT, CDR2 YNNKEL (reference sequence). This CDR3 has 15 amino acids. The CDR3 DNA is TGTGCCAGCAGCCAAGAGGCGGGATTCAAAAACACTCAGTACTTC. Its translation is CASSQEAGFKNTQYF. The variable domain in full, completed from reference TRBV3-1 and TRBJ2-4, reads DTAVSQTPKYLVTQMGNDKSIKCEQNLGHDTMYWYKQDSKKFLKIMFSYNNKELIINETVPNRFSPKSPDKAHLNLHINSLELGDSAVYFCASSQEAGFKNTQYFGAGTRLSVL.

This clonotype was observed at least ten times. J is TRBJ2-1 and V is TRBV21-1; the D call TRBD2 from the table was never checked on the DNA. TRBV21-1 is tagged as a pseudogene. The CDR3 loop spans 14 amino acids. CDR3 amino acids: CASSKGLAENEQFF. Written as DNA, the CDR3 is TGTGCCAGCAGCAAGGGACTAGCGGAGAATGAGCAGTTCTTC.

The chain combines TRBV6-6 with TRBJ1-3; TRBD1 is a possible D gene (6 bases). Trimming left V 8 bases short and J 9 bases short, with 14 bases between. Germline CDR1 is MNHNY and CDR2 is SVGAGI (reference sequence). The CDR3 sequence is 12 residues long. CDR3 region: CASGGQRGTIYF. The DNA for the CDR3 is TGTGCCAGCGGAGGACAGCGTGGCACCATATATTTT.

Regarding this clonotype: A much larger clone lies one base from this, so it may be a read error. This chain connects TRBV11-2 to TRBJ2-7; D unresolved. The tail of the sequence fits TRBJ2-5 better, so the J call may be wrong. Germline loops: CDR1 SGHAT, CDR2 FQNNGV. The CDR3 totals 13 residues. The CDR3 here is CTSSFMGVETQYF. For the CDR3, the DNA is TGTACCAGCAGCTTCATGGGTGTCGAGACCCAGTACTTC.

V gene TRBV4-1 combines with J gene TRBJ1-6, with D perhaps matching TRBD1 (5 bases). CDR1 and CDR2 (germline): MGHRA, YSYEKL. This CDR3 has 16 amino acids. Between the trimmed V and J ends, which lost 0 bases and 6 bases, there was a span of 12 bases. Here the CDR3 DNA reads TGCGCCAGCAGCCAAGAAACCCAGGGACGTAATTCACCCCTCCACTTT. Protein: CASSQETQGRNSPLHF.

The gene calls are TRBV6-2 or TRBV6-3 and TRBJ2-1; D may be TRBD1 or TRBD2 (5 bases each). Trimming stripped 1 base from V and 8 bases from J, with 15 bases between. Germline CDR1 MNHEY, CDR2 SVGEGT. The CDR3 covers 15 residues. The CDR3 nucleotides are TGTGCCAGCAGTTACTTCATGCAAAGGGACGATGAGCAGTTCTTC. As protein: CASSYFMQRDDEQFF.

This clonotype has only one observation. Its ends do not fully match the called genes, so a read error is possible. The chain joins TRBV7-9 to TRBJ2-1; 8 bases agree with TRBD1. The CDR3 extends over 15 amino acids. Per germline, CDR1 SEHNR and CDR2 FQNEAQ (reference sequence). Written as DNA, the CDR3 is TGTGCCAGCAACTTAGGGACAGGTATGAACAATGAGCAGTTCTTC. Protein: CASNLGTGMNNEQFF.

This clonotype was observed many times. The chain couples TRBV2 to TRBJ2-5, with 7 positions matching TRBD2. The CDR3 is made up of 15 amino acids. Germline V gene lookup returns CDR1 SNHLY and CDR2 FYNNEI. V shed 3 bases and J 0 bases; nucleotides not matched to a gene: 4. The CDR3 coding sequence is TGTGCCAGCAGTGACGGGGGGATCAACCAAGAGACCCAGTACTTC. Translated: CASSDGGINQETQYF.